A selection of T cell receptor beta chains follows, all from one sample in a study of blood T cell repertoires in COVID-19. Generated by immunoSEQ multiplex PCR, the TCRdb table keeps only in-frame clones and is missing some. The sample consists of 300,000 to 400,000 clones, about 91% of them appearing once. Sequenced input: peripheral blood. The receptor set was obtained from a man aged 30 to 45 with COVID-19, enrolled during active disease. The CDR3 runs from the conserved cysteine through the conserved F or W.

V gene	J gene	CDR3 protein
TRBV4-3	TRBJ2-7	CASSQDWEATYEQYF
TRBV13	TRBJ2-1	CASSLGPGQGFYNEQFF
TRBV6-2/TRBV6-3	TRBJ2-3	CASSGHRDSTDTQYF
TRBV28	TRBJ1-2	CASSLEKQATLTYGYTF
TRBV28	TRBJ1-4	CASRPQGVNEKLFF
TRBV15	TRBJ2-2	CATSRVTWTGELFF
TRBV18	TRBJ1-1	CASRLNDGNTEAFF
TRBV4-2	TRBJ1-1	CASSQGTGRYEAFF
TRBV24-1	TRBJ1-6	CATSDDRENSPLHF
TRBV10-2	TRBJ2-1	CASSGWGGGENEQFF
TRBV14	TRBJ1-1	CASSQTRRTEAFF
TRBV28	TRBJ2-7	CASRGQGASYEQYF
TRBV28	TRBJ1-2	CASSLSDRVHGYTF
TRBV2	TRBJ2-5	CASTLTGPQETQYF
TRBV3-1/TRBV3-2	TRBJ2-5	CASSQASGRETQYF
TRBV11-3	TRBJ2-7	CASSLLGTYEQYF
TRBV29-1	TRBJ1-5	CSVAFMTGDNQPQHF
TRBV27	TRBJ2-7	CASSPRTGGYYEQYF
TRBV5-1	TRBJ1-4	CASSFGVEGEKLFF
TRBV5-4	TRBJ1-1	CASLDRGGRAFF
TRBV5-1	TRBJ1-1	CASSRTGEAEAFF
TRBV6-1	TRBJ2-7	CASSEDGGKADEQYF
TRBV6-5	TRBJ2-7	CASSYAGGPYEQYF
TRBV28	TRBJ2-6	CASSFFSSGANVLTF
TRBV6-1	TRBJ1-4	CASSGQPNNEKLFF
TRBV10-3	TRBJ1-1	CANQGQGDTEAFF
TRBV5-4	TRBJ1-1	CASSSTASEAFF
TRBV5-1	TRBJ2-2	CASSLGRDRFDTGELFF
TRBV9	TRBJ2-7	CASSKGVGVAYEQYF
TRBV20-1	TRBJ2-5	CSASRGSETQYF
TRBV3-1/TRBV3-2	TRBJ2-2	CASTTGTTNTGELFF
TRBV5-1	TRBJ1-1	CASSLGVLVNEAFF
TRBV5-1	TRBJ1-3	CASSPGTGAMGSGNTIYF
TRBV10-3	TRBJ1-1	CAINGQDTEAFF
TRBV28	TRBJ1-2	CASSFRDRREYGYTF
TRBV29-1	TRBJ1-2	CSVEDREHGYTF
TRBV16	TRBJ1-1	CASSQVRIGQGTYTEAFF